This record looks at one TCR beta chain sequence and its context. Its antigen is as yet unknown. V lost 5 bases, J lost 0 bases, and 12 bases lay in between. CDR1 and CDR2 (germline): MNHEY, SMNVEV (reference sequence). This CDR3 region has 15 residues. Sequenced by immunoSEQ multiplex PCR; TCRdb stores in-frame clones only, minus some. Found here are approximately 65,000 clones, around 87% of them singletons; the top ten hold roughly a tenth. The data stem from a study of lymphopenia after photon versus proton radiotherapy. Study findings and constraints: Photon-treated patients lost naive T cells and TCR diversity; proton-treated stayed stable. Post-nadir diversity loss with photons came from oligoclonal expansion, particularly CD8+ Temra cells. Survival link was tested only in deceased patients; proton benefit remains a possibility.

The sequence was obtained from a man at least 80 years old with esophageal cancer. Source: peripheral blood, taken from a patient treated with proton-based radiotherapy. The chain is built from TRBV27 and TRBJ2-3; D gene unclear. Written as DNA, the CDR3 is TGTGCCAGCAGTACCCTTGAGGCTAGCACAGATACGCAGTATTTT. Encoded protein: CASSTLEASTDTQYF.